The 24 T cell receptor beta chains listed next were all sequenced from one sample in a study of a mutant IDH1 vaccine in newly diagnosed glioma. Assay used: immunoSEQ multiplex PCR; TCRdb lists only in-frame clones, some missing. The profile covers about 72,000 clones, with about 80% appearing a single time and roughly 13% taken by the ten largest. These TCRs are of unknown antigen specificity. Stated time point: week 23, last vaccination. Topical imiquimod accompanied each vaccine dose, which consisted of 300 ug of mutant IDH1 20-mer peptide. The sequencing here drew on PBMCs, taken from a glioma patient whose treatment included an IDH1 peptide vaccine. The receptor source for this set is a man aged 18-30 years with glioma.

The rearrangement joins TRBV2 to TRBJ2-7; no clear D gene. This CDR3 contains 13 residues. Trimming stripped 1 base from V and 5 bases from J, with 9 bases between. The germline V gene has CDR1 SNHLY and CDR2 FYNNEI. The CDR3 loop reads CASSEVSSDEQYF. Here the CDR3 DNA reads TGTGCCAGCAGTGAAGTTTCGTCGGACGAGCAGTACTTC.

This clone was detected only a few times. Here the CDR3 DNA reads TGTGCCAGTAGTGTACAGGCGGGGGGTTATCAGCCCCAGCATTTT. It codes for CASSVQAGGYQPQHF. The rearrangement joins TRBV19 to TRBJ1-5; D possibly corresponds to TRBD1 (5 bases). CDR3 length: 15 amino acids. The V gene's germline CDR1 is LNHDA and CDR2 SQIVND (reference sequence). The ends were cut back, 5 bases at V and 5 bases at J, with 16 bases in the middle.

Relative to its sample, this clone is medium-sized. The CDR3 DNA follows: TGCGCCAGCAGCCGAGAATTCGGGACAGGGTACGAGCAGTACTTC. Its protein product is CASSREFGTGYEQYF. J is TRBJ2-7 and V is TRBV4-3; 9 bases are shared with TRBD1. The J segment lost 4 bases and the V segment lost 4 bases, leaving 8 bases of the junction unmatched. CDR3 length: 15 amino acids. CDR1 is LGHNA and CDR2 is YSLEER in the germline V gene.

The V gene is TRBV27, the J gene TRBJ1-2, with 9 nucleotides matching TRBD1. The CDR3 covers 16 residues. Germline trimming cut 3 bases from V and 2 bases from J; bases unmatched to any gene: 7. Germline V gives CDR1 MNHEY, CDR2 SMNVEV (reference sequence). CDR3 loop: CASSLGVQGANYGYTF. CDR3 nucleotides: TGTGCCAGCAGTTTGGGTGTACAGGGGGCAAACTATGGCTACACCTTC.

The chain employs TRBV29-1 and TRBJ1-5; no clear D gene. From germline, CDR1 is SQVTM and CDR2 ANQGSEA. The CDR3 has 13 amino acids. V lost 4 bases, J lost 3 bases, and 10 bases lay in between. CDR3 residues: CSVGENVNQPQHF. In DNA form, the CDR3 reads TGCAGCGTTGGGGAAAACGTCAATCAGCCCCAGCATTTT.

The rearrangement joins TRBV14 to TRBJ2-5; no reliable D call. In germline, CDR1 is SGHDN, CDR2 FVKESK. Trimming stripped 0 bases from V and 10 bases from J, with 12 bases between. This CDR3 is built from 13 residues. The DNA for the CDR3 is TGTGCCAGCAGCCAAGACCCTCGGCGAGACCAGTACTTC. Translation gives CASSQDPRRDQYF. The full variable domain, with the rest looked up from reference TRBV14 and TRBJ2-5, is EAGVTQFPSHSVIEKGQTVTLRCDPISGHDNLYWYRRVMGKEIKFLLHFVKESKQDESGMPNNRFLAERTGGTYSTLKVQPAELEDSGVYFCASSQDPRRDQYFGPGTRLLVL.

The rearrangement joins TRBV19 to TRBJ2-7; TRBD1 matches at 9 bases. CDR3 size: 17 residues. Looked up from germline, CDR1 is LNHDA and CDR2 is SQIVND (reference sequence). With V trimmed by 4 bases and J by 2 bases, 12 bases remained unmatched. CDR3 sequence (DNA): TGTGCCAGTAGTACCCCCGGAGGACAGGGGACCACCTACGAGCAGTACTTC. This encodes CASSTPGGQGTTYEQYF.

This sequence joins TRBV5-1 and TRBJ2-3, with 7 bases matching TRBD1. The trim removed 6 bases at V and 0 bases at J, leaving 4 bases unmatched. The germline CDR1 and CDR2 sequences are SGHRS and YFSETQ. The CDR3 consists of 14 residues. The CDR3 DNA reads TGCGCCAGCAAAGGACAGGTTAGCACAGATACGCAGTATTTT. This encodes CASKGQVSTDTQYF.

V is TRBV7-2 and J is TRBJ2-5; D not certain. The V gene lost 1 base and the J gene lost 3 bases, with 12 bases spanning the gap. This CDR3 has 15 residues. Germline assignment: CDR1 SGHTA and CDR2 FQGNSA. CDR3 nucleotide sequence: TGTGCCAGCAGCTTAGAGGGTTGGCGTAAAGAGACCCAGTACTTC. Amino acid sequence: CASSLEGWRKETQYF.

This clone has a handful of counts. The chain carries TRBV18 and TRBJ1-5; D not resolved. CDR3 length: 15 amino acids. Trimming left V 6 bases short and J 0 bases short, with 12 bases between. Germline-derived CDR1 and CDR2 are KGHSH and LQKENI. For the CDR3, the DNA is TGTGCCAGCTCGTCAGGCACCCATAGCAATCAGCCCCAGCATTTT. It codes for CASSSGTHSNQPQHF.

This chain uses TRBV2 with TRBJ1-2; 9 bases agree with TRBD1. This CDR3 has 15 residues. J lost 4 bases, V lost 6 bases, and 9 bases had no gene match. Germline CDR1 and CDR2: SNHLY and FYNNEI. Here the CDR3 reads CASRTGQGRIYGYTF. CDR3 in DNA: TGTGCCAGCAGGACGGGACAGGGTAGGATCTATGGCTACACCTTC.

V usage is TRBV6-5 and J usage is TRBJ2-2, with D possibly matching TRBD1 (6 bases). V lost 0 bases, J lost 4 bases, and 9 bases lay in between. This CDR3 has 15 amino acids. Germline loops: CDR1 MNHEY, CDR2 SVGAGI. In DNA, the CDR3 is TGTGCCAGCAGTTACTCTAGGGGGACCACCGGGGAGCTGTTTTTT. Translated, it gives CASSYSRGTTGELFF.

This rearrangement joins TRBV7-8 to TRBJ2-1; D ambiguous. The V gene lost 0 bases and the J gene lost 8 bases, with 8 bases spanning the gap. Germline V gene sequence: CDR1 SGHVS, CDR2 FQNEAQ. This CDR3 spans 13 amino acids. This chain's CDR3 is CASSLAKVYEQFF. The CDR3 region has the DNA TGTGCCAGCAGCTTAGCGAAGGTGTATGAGCAGTTCTTC.

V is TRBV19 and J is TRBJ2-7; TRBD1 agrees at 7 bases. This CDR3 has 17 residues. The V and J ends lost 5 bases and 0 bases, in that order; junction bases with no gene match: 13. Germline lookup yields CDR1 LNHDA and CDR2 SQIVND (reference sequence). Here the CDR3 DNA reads TGTGCCAGTAGTCCCACTAGGACAGGCAAAATCTCCTACGAGCAGTACTTC. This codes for CASSPTRTGKISYEQYF.

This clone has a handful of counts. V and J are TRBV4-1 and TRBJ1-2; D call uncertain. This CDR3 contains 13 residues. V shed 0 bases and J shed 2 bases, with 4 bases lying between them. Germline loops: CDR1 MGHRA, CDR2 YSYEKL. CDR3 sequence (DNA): TGCGCCAGCAGCCAAGACAGGAACTATGGCTACACCTTC. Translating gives CASSQDRNYGYTF.

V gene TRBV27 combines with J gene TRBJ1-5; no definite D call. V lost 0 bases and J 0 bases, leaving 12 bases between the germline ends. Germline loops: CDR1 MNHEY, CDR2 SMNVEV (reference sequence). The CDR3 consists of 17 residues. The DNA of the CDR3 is TGTGCCAGCAGTTTATCGACCACCCCTTATAGCAATCAGCCCCAGCATTTT. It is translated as CASSLSTTPYSNQPQHF.

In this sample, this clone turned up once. CDR3 sequence: CASSLAGGGITEAFF. CDR3 nucleotides: TGCGCCAGCAGCTTGGCCGGGGGAGGGATCACTGAAGCTTTCTTT. The chain joins TRBV5-1 to TRBJ1-1, with D possibly TRBD1 on 5 matching bases. The germline V gene has CDR1 SGHRS and CDR2 YFSETQ. The CDR3 covers 15 residues. With 0 bases removed from V and 4 bases from J, the gap between germline ends came to 13 bases.

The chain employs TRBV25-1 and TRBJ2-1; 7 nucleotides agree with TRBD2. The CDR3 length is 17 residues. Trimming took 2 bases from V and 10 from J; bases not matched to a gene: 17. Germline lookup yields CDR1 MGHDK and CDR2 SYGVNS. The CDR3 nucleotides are TGTGCCAGCAGTGAACCCAGCGGGAAGCGCGGGGCATGGGAGCAGTTCTTC. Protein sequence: CASSEPSGKRGAWEQFF. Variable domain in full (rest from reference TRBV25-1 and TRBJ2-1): EADIYQTPRYLVIGTGKKITLECSQTMGHDKMYWYQQDPGMELHLIHYSYGVNSTEKGDLSSESTVSRIRTEHFPLTLESARPSHTSQYLCASSEPSGKRGAWEQFFGPGTRLTVL.

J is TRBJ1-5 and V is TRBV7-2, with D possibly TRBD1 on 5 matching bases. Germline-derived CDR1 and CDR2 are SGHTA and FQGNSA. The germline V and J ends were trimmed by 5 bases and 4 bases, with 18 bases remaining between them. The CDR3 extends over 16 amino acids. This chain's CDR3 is CASSPGVYRVNQPQHF. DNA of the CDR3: TGTGCCAGCAGCCCGGGGGTTTATAGGGTGAATCAGCCCCAGCATTTT.

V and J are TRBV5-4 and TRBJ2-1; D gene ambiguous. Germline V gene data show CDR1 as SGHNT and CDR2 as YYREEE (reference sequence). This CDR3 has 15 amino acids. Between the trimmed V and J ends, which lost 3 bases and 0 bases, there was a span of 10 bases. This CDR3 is CASSWALRSYNEQFF. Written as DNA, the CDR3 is TGTGCCAGCAGCTGGGCCTTACGCTCCTACAATGAGCAGTTCTTC.

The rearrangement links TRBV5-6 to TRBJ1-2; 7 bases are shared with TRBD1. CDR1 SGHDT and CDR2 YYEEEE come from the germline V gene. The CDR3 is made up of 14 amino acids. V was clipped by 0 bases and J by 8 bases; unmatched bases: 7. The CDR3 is CASSLGAAGGGYTF. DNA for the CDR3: TGTGCCAGCAGCTTGGGGGCGGCAGGGGGAGGCTACACCTTC.

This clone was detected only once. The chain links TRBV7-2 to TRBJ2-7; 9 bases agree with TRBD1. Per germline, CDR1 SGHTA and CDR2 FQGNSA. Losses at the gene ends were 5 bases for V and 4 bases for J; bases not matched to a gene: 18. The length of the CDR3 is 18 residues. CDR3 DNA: TGTGCCAGCAGCCAAGAGGGGACAGGGTGGCTAGCCGGGTACGAGCAGTACTTC. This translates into CASSQEGTGWLAGYEQYF.

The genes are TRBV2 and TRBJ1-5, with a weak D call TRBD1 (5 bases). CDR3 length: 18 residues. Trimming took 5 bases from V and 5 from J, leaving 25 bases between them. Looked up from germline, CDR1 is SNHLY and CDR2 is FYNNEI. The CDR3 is CASSYLGEAPSLDQPQHF. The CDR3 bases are TGTGCCAGCAGTTACCTGGGGGAGGCCCCGAGCCTCGATCAGCCCCAGCATTTT.

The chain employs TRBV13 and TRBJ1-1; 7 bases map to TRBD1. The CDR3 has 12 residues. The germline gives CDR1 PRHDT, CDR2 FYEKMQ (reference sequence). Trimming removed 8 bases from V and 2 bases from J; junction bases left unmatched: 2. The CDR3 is CASGTVNTEAFF. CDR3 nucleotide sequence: TGTGCCAGCGGGACAGTCAACACTGAAGCTTTCTTT.